The entry below gives a single T cell receptor (beta chain) sequence along with its context. This record comes from a study of PD-L1 blockade in urothelial cancer. At the level of the study: Patients commenced intravenous atezolizumab, 1,200 mg every 3 weeks, in the mid-2010s. There were a median of around 140,000 T cells in blood samples.

Time point given: pretreatment peripheral blood. V lost 5 bases and J lost 5; bases outside the gene matches: 9. Germline CDR1 and CDR2: SGHRS and YFSETQ. This CDR3 is built from 15 residues. Produced via immunoSEQ multiplex PCR; TCRdb's table is partial and in-frame only. The repertoire includes tens of thousands of clones, roughly 84% of them detected once, and about 8.6% sits in the top ten. This TCR came from an older woman with urothelial cancer. Sample: PBMCs, taken around atezolizumab (anti-PD-L1) treatment. The gene calls are TRBV5-1 and TRBJ2-1; 8 bases match TRBD2. The CDR3 reads CASSSFAGGDNEQFF. The DNA for the CDR3 is TGCGCCAGCAGTTCTTTCGCGGGGGGTGACAATGAGCAGTTCTTC.